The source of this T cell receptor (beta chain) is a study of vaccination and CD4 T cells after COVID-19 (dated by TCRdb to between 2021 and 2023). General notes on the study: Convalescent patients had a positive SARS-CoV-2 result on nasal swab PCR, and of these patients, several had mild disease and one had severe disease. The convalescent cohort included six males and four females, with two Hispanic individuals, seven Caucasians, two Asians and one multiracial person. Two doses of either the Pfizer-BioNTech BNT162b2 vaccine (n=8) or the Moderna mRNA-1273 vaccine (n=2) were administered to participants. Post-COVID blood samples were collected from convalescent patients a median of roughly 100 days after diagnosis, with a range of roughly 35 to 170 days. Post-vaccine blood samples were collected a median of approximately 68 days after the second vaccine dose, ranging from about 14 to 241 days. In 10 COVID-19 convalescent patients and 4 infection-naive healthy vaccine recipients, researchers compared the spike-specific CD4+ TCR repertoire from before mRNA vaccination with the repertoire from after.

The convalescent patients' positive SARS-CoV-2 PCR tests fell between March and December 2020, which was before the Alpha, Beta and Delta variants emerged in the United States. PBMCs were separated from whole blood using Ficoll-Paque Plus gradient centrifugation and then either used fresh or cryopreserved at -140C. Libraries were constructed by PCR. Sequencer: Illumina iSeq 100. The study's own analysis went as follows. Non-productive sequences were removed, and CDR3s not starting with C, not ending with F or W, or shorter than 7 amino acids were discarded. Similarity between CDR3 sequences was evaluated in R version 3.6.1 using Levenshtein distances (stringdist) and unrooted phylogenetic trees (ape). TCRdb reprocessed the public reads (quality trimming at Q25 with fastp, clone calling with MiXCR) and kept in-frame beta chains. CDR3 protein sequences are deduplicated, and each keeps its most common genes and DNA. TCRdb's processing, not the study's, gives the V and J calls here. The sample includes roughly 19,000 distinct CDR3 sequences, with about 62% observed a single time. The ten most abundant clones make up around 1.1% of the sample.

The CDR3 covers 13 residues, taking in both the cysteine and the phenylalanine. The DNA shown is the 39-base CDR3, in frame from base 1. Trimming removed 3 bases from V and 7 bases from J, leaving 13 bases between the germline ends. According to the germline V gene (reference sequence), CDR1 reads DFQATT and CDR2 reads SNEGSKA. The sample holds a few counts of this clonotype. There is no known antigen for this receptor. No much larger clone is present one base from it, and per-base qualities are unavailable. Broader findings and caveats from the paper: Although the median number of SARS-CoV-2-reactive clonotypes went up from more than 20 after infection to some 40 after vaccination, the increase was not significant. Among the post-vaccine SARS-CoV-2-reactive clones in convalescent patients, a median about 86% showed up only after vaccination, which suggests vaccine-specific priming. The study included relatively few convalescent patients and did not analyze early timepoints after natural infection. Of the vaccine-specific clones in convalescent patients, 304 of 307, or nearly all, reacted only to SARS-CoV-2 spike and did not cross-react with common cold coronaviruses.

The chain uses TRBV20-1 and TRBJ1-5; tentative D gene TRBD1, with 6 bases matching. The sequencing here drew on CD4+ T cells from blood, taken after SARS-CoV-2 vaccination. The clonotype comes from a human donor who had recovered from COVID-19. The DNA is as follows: TGCAGTGCTAGCGCAGGGGCCGGGCAGCCCCAGCATTTT. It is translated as CSASAGAGQPQHF.